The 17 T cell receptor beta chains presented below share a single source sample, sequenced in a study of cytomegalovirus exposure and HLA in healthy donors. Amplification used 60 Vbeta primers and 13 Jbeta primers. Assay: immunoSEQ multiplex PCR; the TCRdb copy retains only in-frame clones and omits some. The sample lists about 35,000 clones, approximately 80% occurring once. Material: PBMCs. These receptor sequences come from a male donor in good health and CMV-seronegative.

CDR3 residues: CASSFSRTGGNTIYF. CDR3 DNA sequence: TGTGCCAGCAGTTTCTCCCGGACAGGCGGCAACACCATATATTTT. The chain joins TRBV6-5 to TRBJ1-3; 7 bases fit TRBD1. The length of the CDR3 is 15 residues. The V and J ends lost 4 bases and 7 bases, in that order; junction bases with no gene match: 10. Germline V gene sequence: CDR1 MNHEY, CDR2 SVGAGI.

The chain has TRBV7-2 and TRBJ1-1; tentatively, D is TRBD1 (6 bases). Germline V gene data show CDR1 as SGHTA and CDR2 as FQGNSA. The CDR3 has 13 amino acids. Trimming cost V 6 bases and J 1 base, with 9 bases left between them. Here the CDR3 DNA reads TGTGCCAGCAGGGGCAGGGGGAACACTGAAGCTTTCTTT. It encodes CASRGRGNTEAFF.

For the CDR3, the DNA is TGTGCCAGCAGCCCCGGGGGGGGCAGACCAAACACCGGGGAGCTGTTTTTT. Amino acid sequence: CASSPGGGRPNTGELFF. This sequence joins TRBV7-3 and TRBJ2-2; 8 bases are shared with TRBD2. J gave up 2 bases and V 5 bases, and 10 bases lay outside the gene matches. In germline, CDR1 is SGHTA, CDR2 FQGTGA. This CDR3 region has 17 residues.

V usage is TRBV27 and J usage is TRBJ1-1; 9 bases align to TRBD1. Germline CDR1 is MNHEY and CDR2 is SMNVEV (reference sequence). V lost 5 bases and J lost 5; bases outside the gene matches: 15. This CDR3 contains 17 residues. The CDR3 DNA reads TGTGCCAGCAGTCAATCCCCCGCGGACAGGGGTGGAACTGAAGCTTTCTTT. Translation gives CASSQSPADRGGTEAFF.

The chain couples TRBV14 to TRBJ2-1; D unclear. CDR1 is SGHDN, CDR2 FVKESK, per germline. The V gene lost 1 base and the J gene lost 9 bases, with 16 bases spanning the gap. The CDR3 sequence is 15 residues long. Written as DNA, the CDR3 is TGTGCCAGCAGCCAAGGCCGCATTAAAACTACTGAGCAGTTCTTC. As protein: CASSQGRIKTTEQFF.

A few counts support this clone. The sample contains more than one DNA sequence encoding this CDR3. The CDR3 nucleotides are TGCAGCGTTGAAGGCAGGGGGCTGGATGGCTACACCTTC. Its translation is CSVEGRGLDGYTF. This chain joins TRBV29-1 and TRBJ1-2; 8 nucleotides match TRBD1. This CDR3 region has 13 residues. V lost 1 base, J lost 6 bases, and 4 bases stayed unmatched. Germline values: CDR1 SQVTM, CDR2 ANQGSEA.

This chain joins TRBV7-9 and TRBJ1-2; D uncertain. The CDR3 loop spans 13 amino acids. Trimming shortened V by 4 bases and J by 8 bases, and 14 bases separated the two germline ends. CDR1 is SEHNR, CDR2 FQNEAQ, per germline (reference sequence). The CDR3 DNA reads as TGTGCCAGCAGCTCCTACGATGTATGGGGCTACACCTTC. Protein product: CASSSYDVWGYTF.

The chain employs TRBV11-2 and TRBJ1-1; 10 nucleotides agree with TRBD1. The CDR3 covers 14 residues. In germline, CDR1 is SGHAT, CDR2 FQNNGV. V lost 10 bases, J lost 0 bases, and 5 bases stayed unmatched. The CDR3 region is CATPGTGVNTEAFF. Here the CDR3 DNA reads TGTGCCACCCCCGGGACAGGGGTGAACACTGAAGCTTTCTTT.

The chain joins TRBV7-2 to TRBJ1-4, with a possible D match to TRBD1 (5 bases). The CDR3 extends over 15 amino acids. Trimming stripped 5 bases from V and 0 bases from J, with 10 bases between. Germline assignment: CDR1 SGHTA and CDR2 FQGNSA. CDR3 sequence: CASSAGRATNEKLFF. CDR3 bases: TGTGCCAGCAGCGCAGGCAGGGCAACTAATGAAAAACTGTTTTTT.

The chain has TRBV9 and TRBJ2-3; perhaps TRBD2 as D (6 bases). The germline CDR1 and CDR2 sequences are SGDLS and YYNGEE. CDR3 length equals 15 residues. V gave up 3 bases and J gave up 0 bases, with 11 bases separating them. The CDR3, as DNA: TGTGCCAGCAGCGCGACCGGGACTAGCACAGATACGCAGTATTTT. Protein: CASSATGTSTDTQYF.

CDR3 sequence: CASSWTGRTEAFF. The CDR3 DNA is TGTGCCAGTAGTTGGACAGGGCGCACTGAAGCTTTCTTT. The chain carries TRBV19 and TRBJ1-1; 8 bases map to TRBD1. Trimming cost V 5 bases and J 4 bases; bases outside gene matches: 3. CDR1 LNHDA and CDR2 SQIVND come from the germline V gene (reference sequence). The CDR3 contains 13 residues.

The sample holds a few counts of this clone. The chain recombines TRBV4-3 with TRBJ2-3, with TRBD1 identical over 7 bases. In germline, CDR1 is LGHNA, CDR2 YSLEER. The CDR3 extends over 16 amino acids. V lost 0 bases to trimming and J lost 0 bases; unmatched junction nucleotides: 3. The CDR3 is CASSQDWTGSTDTQYF. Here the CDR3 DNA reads TGCGCCAGCAGCCAAGACTGGACAGGTAGCACAGATACGCAGTATTTT.

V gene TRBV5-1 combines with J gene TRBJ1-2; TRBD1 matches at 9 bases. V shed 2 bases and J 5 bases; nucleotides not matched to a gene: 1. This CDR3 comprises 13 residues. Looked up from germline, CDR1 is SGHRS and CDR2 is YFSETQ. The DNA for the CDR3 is TGCGCCAGCAGCTTTGGGACAGGGTATGGCTACACCTTC. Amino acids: CASSFGTGYGYTF. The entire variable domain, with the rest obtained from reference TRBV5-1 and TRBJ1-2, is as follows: KAGVTQTPRYLIKTRGQQVTLSCSPISGHRSVSWYQQTPGQGLQFLFEYFSETQRNKGNFPGRFSGRQFSNSRSEMNVSTLELGDSALYLCASSFGTGYGYTFGSGTRLTVV.

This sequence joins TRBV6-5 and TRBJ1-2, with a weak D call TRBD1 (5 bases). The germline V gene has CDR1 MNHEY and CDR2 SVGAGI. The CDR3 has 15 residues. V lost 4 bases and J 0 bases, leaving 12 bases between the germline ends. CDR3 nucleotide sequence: TGTGCCAGCAGTTCCCAGGGAGGGGCTAACTATGGCTACACCTTC. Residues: CASSSQGGANYGYTF.

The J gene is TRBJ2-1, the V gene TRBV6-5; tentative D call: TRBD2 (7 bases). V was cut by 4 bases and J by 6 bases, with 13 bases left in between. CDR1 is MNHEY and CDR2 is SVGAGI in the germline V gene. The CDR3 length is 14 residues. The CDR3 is CASSWRGRSNEQFF. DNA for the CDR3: TGTGCCAGCAGTTGGCGGGGGCGGAGCAATGAGCAGTTCTTC.

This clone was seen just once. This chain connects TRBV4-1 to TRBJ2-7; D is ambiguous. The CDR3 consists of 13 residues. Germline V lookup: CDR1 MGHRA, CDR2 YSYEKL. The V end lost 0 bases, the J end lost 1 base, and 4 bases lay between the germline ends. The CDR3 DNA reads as TGCGCCAGCAGCCAAGAGACATCCTACGAGCAGTACTTC. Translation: CASSQETSYEQYF.

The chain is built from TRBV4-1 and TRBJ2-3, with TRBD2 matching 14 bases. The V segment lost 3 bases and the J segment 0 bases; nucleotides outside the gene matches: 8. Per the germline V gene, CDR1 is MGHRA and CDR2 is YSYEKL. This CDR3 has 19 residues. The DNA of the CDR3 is TGCGCCAGCAGCCACCTCAGACTAGCGGGAGGGCCTAGCACAGATACGCAGTATTTT. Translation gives CASSHLRLAGGPSTDTQYF.